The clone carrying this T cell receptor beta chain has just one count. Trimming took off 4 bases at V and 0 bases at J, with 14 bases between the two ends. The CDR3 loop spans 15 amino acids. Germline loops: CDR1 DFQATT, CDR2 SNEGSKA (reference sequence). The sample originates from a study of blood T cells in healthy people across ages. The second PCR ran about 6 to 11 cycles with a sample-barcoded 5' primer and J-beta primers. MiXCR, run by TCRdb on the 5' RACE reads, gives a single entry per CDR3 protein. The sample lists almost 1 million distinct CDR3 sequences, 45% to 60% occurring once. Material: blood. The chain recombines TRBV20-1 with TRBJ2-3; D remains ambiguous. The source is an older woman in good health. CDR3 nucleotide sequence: TGCAGTGCTACCGTACAGCGTTCGAGCACAGATACGCAGTATTTT. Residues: CSATVQRSSTDTQYF.